This is a list of T cell receptor beta chains from one sample in a study of blood T cell repertoires in COVID-19. The data were produced by immunoSEQ multiplex PCR, yet TCRdb's version contains in-frame clones alone and is incomplete. The profile covers over 100,000 clones, with roughly 86% appearing a single time and less than 3.5% taken by the ten largest. Sequencing was performed on peripheral blood. These receptors were taken from a man aged 45-65 years with active or convalescent COVID-19. Both conserved end residues are part of each CDR3. A D gene is named only where the DNA matches it firmly. Some rows have no size entry. The others give once, few or many, or a class for an expanded clone.

d_call: TRBD1; j_call: TRBJ1-6; clone_size: NA; v_call: TRBV7-9; cdr3_nt: TGTGCCAGCAGCTCGGGACAGGATTCACCCCTCCACTTT; cdr3_aa: CASSSGQDSPLHF
d_call: NA; j_call: TRBJ1-2; clone_size: NA; v_call: TRBV18; cdr3_nt: TGTGCCAGCTCCGGGGGAGTAGGGGACTATGGCTACACCTTC; cdr3_aa: CASSGGVGDYGYTF
d_call: TRBD2; j_call: TRBJ2-1; clone_size: NA; v_call: TRBV5-4; cdr3_nt: TGTGCCAGCAGCTTGCCCAGCGGGGGTTCCTACAATGAGCAGTTCTTC; cdr3_aa: CASSLPSGGSYNEQFF
d_call: TRBD1; j_call: TRBJ1-2; clone_size: NA; v_call: TRBV19; cdr3_nt: TGTGCCAGTAGTATGGGACAGGGGATGAGAAGCTACACCTTC; cdr3_aa: CASSMGQGMRSYTF
d_call: TRBD1; j_call: TRBJ1-2; clone_size: once; v_call: TRBV10-1; cdr3_nt: TGCGCCAGCAGTGAGTCTCGACAGGGCAGGGATGGCTACACCTTC; cdr3_aa: CASSESRQGRDGYTF
d_call: NA; j_call: TRBJ2-3; clone_size: NA; v_call: TRBV5-6; cdr3_nt: TGTGCCAGCAGCTTGACTTTCACAGATACGCAGTATTTT; cdr3_aa: CASSLTFTDTQYF
d_call: TRBD1; j_call: TRBJ1-5; clone_size: NA; v_call: TRBV10-1; cdr3_nt: TGCGCCAGCAGTGGAGGGGGCCCGTATAGCAATCAGCCCCAGCATTTT; cdr3_aa: CASSGGGPYSNQPQHF
d_call: NA; j_call: TRBJ1-5; clone_size: NA; v_call: TRBV18; cdr3_nt: TGTGCCAGCTCACCCTCGGGGAATAGCAATCAGCCCCAGCATTTT; cdr3_aa: CASSPSGNSNQPQHF
d_call: TRBD1; j_call: TRBJ1-5; clone_size: NA; v_call: TRBV19; cdr3_nt: TGTGCCAGTAGTACTGGGACAGAACAGCCCCAGCATTTT; cdr3_aa: CASSTGTEQPQHF
d_call: TRBD1; j_call: TRBJ1-1; clone_size: few; v_call: TRBV13; cdr3_nt: TGTGCCAGCGACCCTCGGGGACAGGGGGCGATCACTGAAGCTTTCTTT; cdr3_aa: CASDPRGQGAITEAFF
d_call: TRBD1; j_call: TRBJ1-5; clone_size: NA; v_call: TRBV15; cdr3_nt: TGTGCCACCAGCAGAGATAGTACAGGGGGTCAGCCCCAGCATTTT; cdr3_aa: CATSRDSTGGQPQHF
d_call: TRBD2; j_call: TRBJ2-2; clone_size: NA; v_call: TRBV15; cdr3_nt: TGTGCCACCAGCAGAGGACTAGCGGGGGGGCCAAACACCGGGGAGCTGTTTTTT; cdr3_aa: CATSRGLAGGPNTGELFF
d_call: TRBD1; j_call: TRBJ1-5; clone_size: NA; v_call: TRBV2; cdr3_nt: TGTGCCAGCAGTTACGGACAGGGCTATAGCAATCAGCCCCAGCATTTT; cdr3_aa: CASSYGQGYSNQPQHF
d_call: NA; j_call: TRBJ2-5; clone_size: NA; v_call: TRBV6-5; cdr3_nt: TGTGCCAGCACCCCGGGACATTCTGGGGAAGAGACCCAGTACTTC; cdr3_aa: CASTPGHSGEETQYF
d_call: NA; j_call: TRBJ1-1; clone_size: NA; v_call: TRBV12-3/TRBV12-4; cdr3_nt: TGTGCCAGCATAATGAACACTGAAGCTTTCTTT; cdr3_aa: CASIMNTEAFF
d_call: TRBD1; j_call: TRBJ2-5; clone_size: NA; v_call: TRBV7-8; cdr3_nt: TGTGCCAGCAGCCCGTGGACAGGGGGCCCGATTGAGACCCAGTACTTC; cdr3_aa: CASSPWTGGPIETQYF
d_call: TRBD1; j_call: TRBJ1-1; clone_size: once; v_call: TRBV3-1/TRBV3-2; cdr3_nt: TGTGCCAGCAGCCAGGAGACAGGGTCTGAAGCTTTCTTT; cdr3_aa: CASSQETGSEAFF
d_call: NA; j_call: TRBJ2-3; clone_size: NA; v_call: TRBV10-3; cdr3_nt: TGTGCCATCAGTGAGTCGGCAGGGCGAGGAACAGATACGCAGTATTTT; cdr3_aa: CAISESAGRGTDTQYF
d_call: NA; j_call: TRBJ2-1; clone_size: NA; v_call: TRBV2; cdr3_nt: TGTGCCAGCAGTGAGCTAGCAAGCTCCTACAATGAGCAGTTCTTC; cdr3_aa: CASSELASSYNEQFF
d_call: NA; j_call: TRBJ2-4; clone_size: NA; v_call: TRBV10-2; cdr3_nt: TGCGCCAGCAGTGCTATGGAGGACATTCAGTACTTC; cdr3_aa: CASSAMEDIQYF
d_call: TRBD1; j_call: TRBJ1-5; clone_size: NA; v_call: TRBV24-1; cdr3_nt: TGTGCCACCAGTGACGTTGACAGGGACCAGCCCCAGCATTTT; cdr3_aa: CATSDVDRDQPQHF
d_call: TRBD2; j_call: TRBJ2-1; clone_size: NA; v_call: TRBV27; cdr3_nt: TGTGCCAGCAGTTTATCGGGACTAGCAGGTTACAATGAGCAGTTCTTC; cdr3_aa: CASSLSGLAGYNEQFF
d_call: NA; j_call: TRBJ1-5; clone_size: NA; v_call: TRBV6-6; cdr3_nt: TGTGCCAGCAGTTACGCGGAAGGCAATCAGCCCCAGCATTTT; cdr3_aa: CASSYAEGNQPQHF
d_call: TRBD2; j_call: TRBJ2-1; clone_size: NA; v_call: TRBV7-6; cdr3_nt: TGTGCCAGCAGCTCCTTCTTCGCGGGGGGTTACAATGAGCAGTTCTTC; cdr3_aa: CASSSFFAGGYNEQFF
d_call: NA; j_call: TRBJ2-3; clone_size: NA; v_call: TRBV27; cdr3_nt: TGTGCCAGCAGTTTAATGGCGGGGGCCACAGATACGCAGTATTTT; cdr3_aa: CASSLMAGATDTQYF
d_call: TRBD1; j_call: TRBJ1-5; clone_size: NA; v_call: TRBV4-1; cdr3_nt: TGCGCCAGCAGCCAAGTTTCAACAGGGGTAAGTCCCCAGCATTTT; cdr3_aa: CASSQVSTGVSPQHF
d_call: TRBD1; j_call: TRBJ2-3; clone_size: NA; v_call: TRBV24-1; cdr3_nt: TGTGCCACCAGTGATTCTCCCGGGACAGGGGGCCGCACAGATACGCAGTATTTT; cdr3_aa: CATSDSPGTGGRTDTQYF
d_call: TRBD2; j_call: TRBJ2-1; clone_size: once; v_call: TRBV5-1; cdr3_nt: TGCGCCAGCAGAACCGGGACTAGCGCCTACAATGAGCAGTTCTTC; cdr3_aa: CASRTGTSAYNEQFF
d_call: TRBD2; j_call: TRBJ2-2; clone_size: NA; v_call: TRBV6-6; cdr3_nt: TGTGCCAGCAGTTACTCGGGGAAGGGAGGGACCGGGGAGCTGTTTTTT; cdr3_aa: CASSYSGKGGTGELFF
d_call: NA; j_call: TRBJ2-7; clone_size: NA; v_call: TRBV6-5; cdr3_nt: TGTGCCAGCAGTTGGGGTAGGGGTGGCGAGCAGTACTTC; cdr3_aa: CASSWGRGGEQYF
d_call: TRBD1; j_call: TRBJ2-5; clone_size: NA; v_call: TRBV5-1; cdr3_nt: TGCGCCAGCAGCGGTACAGGGGTACAAGAGACCCAGTACTTC; cdr3_aa: CASSGTGVQETQYF
d_call: TRBD2; j_call: TRBJ2-3; clone_size: NA; v_call: TRBV28; cdr3_nt: TGTGCCAGCAGGGCTAGCGGGCCGCCAGGAGATACGCAGTATTTT; cdr3_aa: CASRASGPPGDTQYF
d_call: NA; j_call: TRBJ2-2; clone_size: NA; v_call: TRBV5-6; cdr3_nt: TGTGCCAGCAGCTTAAGAAAGACTAGTTTTACCGGGGAGCTGTTTTTT; cdr3_aa: CASSLRKTSFTGELFF
d_call: NA; j_call: TRBJ1-5; clone_size: NA; v_call: TRBV2; cdr3_nt: TGTGCCAGCAGTGAAACAGATAGCAATCAGCCCCAGCATTTT; cdr3_aa: CASSETDSNQPQHF
d_call: TRBD1; j_call: TRBJ2-3; clone_size: once; v_call: TRBV23-1; cdr3_nt: TGCGCCAGCAGTCCAGGGACAGGGCAAACTTACCACACAGATACGCAGTATTTT; cdr3_aa: CASSPGTGQTYHTDTQYF
d_call: TRBD1; j_call: TRBJ1-2; clone_size: NA; v_call: TRBV19; cdr3_nt: TGTGCCAGTAGTCCGACAGGGGAGAACTATGGCTACACCTTC; cdr3_aa: CASSPTGENYGYTF
d_call: TRBD1; j_call: TRBJ2-5; clone_size: NA; v_call: TRBV6-5; cdr3_nt: TGTGCCAGCAGTTACGGGACAGGGGCAGGATTCGAGACCCAGTACTTC; cdr3_aa: CASSYGTGAGFETQYF
d_call: NA; j_call: TRBJ2-1; clone_size: few; v_call: TRBV7-2; cdr3_nt: TGTGCCAGCAGCTTAGGGGGCCAGGTCCATGAGCAGTTCTTC; cdr3_aa: CASSLGGQVHEQFF
d_call: TRBD1; j_call: TRBJ2-4; clone_size: NA; v_call: TRBV5-5; cdr3_nt: TGTGCCAGCAGCGCCCGGACAGGGGGGCCGAACATTCAGTACTTC; cdr3_aa: CASSARTGGPNIQYF
d_call: TRBD1; j_call: TRBJ2-5; clone_size: NA; v_call: TRBV7-9; cdr3_nt: TGTGCCAGCAGCTCCGGGGACAGATCCCAAGAGACCCAGTACTTC; cdr3_aa: CASSSGDRSQETQYF
d_call: NA; j_call: TRBJ2-7; clone_size: NA; v_call: TRBV27; cdr3_nt: TGTGCCAGCAGTTACCAGGGGCCCACCTACGAGCAGTACTTC; cdr3_aa: CASSYQGPTYEQYF
d_call: NA; j_call: TRBJ2-6; clone_size: few; v_call: TRBV15; cdr3_nt: TGTGCCACCAGCAGAGGGACAGACTCTGGGGCCAACGTCCTGACTTTC; cdr3_aa: CATSRGTDSGANVLTF
d_call: NA; j_call: TRBJ1-6; clone_size: NA; v_call: TRBV18; cdr3_nt: TGTGCCAGCTCACCTAACACTTCGGAGCACCTCCACTTT; cdr3_aa: CASSPNTSEHLHF
d_call: TRBD1; j_call: TRBJ1-5; clone_size: once; v_call: TRBV5-1; cdr3_nt: TGCGCCAGCAGCCCGTCAGGGGGGACCCAGCCCCAGCATTTT; cdr3_aa: CASSPSGGTQPQHF
d_call: NA; j_call: TRBJ2-5; clone_size: NA; v_call: TRBV5-1; cdr3_nt: TGCGCCAGCAGCTTGCTGCAGGGGGGCAGGGAGACCCAGTACTTC; cdr3_aa: CASSLLQGGRETQYF